What follows is one TCR beta chain and its context. Its antigen remains unidentified. The CDR3 is 15 amino acids. With 2 bases clipped from V and 9 bases from J, the junction kept 8 bases outside the gene matches. The germline CDR1 and CDR2 sequences are LGHDT and YNNKEL (reference sequence). Combining a sample-barcoded 5' primer with a J-beta primer mix, a second PCR ran for roughly 6 to 12 cycles. Each CDR3 protein gets one entry after TCRdb re-called the 5' RACE reads with MiXCR. Of 750,000 to 950,000 distinct CDR3 sequences listed, roughly 25% are singletons. The record originates from a study of blood T cells in healthy people across ages. Findings and limits, study-wide: Naive CD4+ cells and diversity were both higher in long-lived donors than in aged donors.

This same sample was also taken into another study, of T cells of mothers and their children. That report notes: Among related mother-child pairs, overlap was slightly higher than in unrelated pairs, though not significantly. At a sensitivity of approximately 100 clones per million clonotypes, no persistent microchimeric T cell clones appeared.

The source material was blood. The TCR originated in a boy aged 5-17 years in good health. The chain combines TRBV3-1 with TRBJ2-1; the match to TRBD2 covers 9 bases. As DNA, the CDR3 is TGTGCCAGCAGCCAAATCCGAGCGGGGGGTAGTGAGCAGTTCTTC. It is translated as CASSQIRAGGSEQFF.